The 23 T cell receptor beta chains below were found in one sample sequenced in a study of T-cell reconstitution after alpha-beta-depleted transplantation in children. Unique molecular identifiers were used to barcode this TCRbeta library. Each CDR3 protein is one row after TCRdb ran MiXCR on the PCR reads. The table lists hundreds of thousands of distinct CDR3 sequences, around 10% of them singletons, with about a quarter in the top ten. The source material was peripheral blood, sampled 180 days after TCRalphabeta/CD19-depleted stem cell transplant. Source of these receptors: a male patient aged 2-10 years who had a stem cell transplant for chronic granulomatous disease, so the T cells may come from the graft donor.

This clonotype was seen ten or more times. The chain joins TRBV5-8 to TRBJ2-1, with D tentatively TRBD1 or TRBD2 (5 bases each). The germline gives CDR1 SGHTS, CDR2 YDEGEE. The CDR3 sequence is 17 residues long. V was clipped by 3 bases and J by 1 base, with 17 bases between them. The CDR3 DNA follows: TGTGCCAGCAGCTCCAAGATCGGGGCCCTTTCCTACAATGAGCAGTTCTTC. This encodes CASSSKIGALSYNEQFF.

This clonotype was counted only a few times. This chain links TRBV4-3 with TRBJ1-1; D is unclear. The CDR3 length is 16 residues. Trimming cost V 0 bases and J 1 base, with 12 bases left between them. CDR1 and CDR2 (germline): LGHNA, YSLEER. The CDR3, as DNA: TGCGCCAGCAGCCAAGAAAGAGCAAGGCAGAACACTGAAGCTTTCTTT. Residues: CASSQERARQNTEAFF.

This clonotype was picked up many times. The chain couples TRBV7-3 to TRBJ2-5; no definite D call. The CDR3 runs to 13 residues. Germline CDR1 reads SGHTA; CDR2 reads FQGTGA. V gave up 1 base and J gave up 5 bases, with 8 bases separating them. The CDR3 region is CASSLIYEETQYF. The DNA of the CDR3 is TGTGCCAGCAGCTTAATCTATGAGGAGACCCAGTACTTC.

This clonotype was picked up many times. The rearrangement uses TRBV29-1 and TRBJ2-2; 8 nucleotides align to TRBD2. The CDR3 has 15 amino acids. Trimming removed 6 bases from V and 2 bases from J; junction bases left unmatched: 8. Germline CDR1 reads SQVTM; CDR2 reads ANQGSEA. CDR3 in amino acids: CSVPGGGRNTGELFF. The CDR3 DNA reads as TGCAGCGTCCCAGGCGGGGGGCGAAACACCGGGGAGCTGTTTTTT.

This clonotype was observed at least ten times. This sequence joins TRBV12-3 or TRBV12-4 and TRBJ2-7, with TRBD2 matching 10 bases. The trim removed 2 bases at V and 6 bases at J, leaving 7 bases unmatched. This CDR3 has 15 residues. The CDR3 sequence: CASSLPPGTSAEQYF. CDR3 in DNA: TGTGCCAGCAGTTTACCTCCCGGGACTAGCGCCGAGCAGTACTTC.

This clonotype appeared many times. V and J are TRBV12-3 or TRBV12-4 and TRBJ2-7; D gene unclear. V gave up 0 bases and J gave up 3 bases, with 12 bases separating them. There are 15 residues in the CDR3. This chain's CDR3 is CASSLASTVVYEQYF. CDR3 DNA sequence: TGTGCCAGCAGTTTAGCCTCGACGGTAGTCTACGAGCAGTACTTC.

This clonotype was seen many times. The rearrangement joins TRBV12-3 or TRBV12-4 to TRBJ1-3; D not resolved. Trimming stripped 6 bases from V and 4 bases from J, with 7 bases between. The CDR3 extends over 12 amino acids. The CDR3 loop is CASSLYGNTIYF. CDR3 sequence (DNA): TGTGCCAGCAGCCTCTACGGAAACACCATATATTTT.

This chain connects TRBV29-1 to TRBJ2-5; 8 positions agree with TRBD2. After removal of 5 bases from V and 0 bases from J, the junction contained 8 bases not matched to a gene. The CDR3 contains 15 residues. Looked up from germline, CDR1 is SQVTM and CDR2 is ANQGSEA. The CDR3 spells CSVLVLAEYQETQYF. The CDR3 DNA is TGCAGCGTTTTAGTACTAGCGGAGTACCAAGAGACCCAGTACTTC.

This clonotype was seen ten or more times. The genes are TRBV28 and TRBJ2-5; TRBD2 is a possible D gene (6 bases). CDR1 and CDR2 from the germline V gene are MDHEN and SYDVKM. This CDR3 region has 17 residues. Trimming cost V 4 bases and J 7 bases, with 25 bases left between them. The CDR3 coding sequence is TGTGCCAGCAGTTCCGGTGGGGTAGCGGTCTCCCGGGGGACCCAGTACTTC. Translation gives CASSSGGVAVSRGTQYF.

This clonotype came up many times. The rearrangement joins TRBV2 to TRBJ2-3, with a weak D call TRBD2 (5 bases). In germline, CDR1 is SNHLY, CDR2 FYNNEI. The CDR3 sequence is 12 residues long. Deletions cut 2 bases from V and 7 bases from J, with 7 bases between. In DNA, the CDR3 is TGTGCCAGCAGTGAAAGACTACATACGCAGTATTTT. Protein: CASSERLHTQYF.

At least ten counts were recorded for this clonotype. The rearrangement uses TRBV3-1 and TRBJ2-3; TRBD2 matches at 13 bases. The ends lost 3 bases at V and 3 bases at J; junction bases unmatched: 15. CDR1 LGHDT and CDR2 YNNKEL come from the germline V gene (reference sequence). The CDR3 is 20 amino acids. For the CDR3, the DNA is TGTGCCAGCAGCCAGCGCTCCATGCATTGGACTAGCGGGAGTACAGATACGCAGTATTTT. Amino acid sequence: CASSQRSMHWTSGSTDTQYF.

Of note for this clonotype: With a much larger clone just one base away, this may be a read error. V and J are TRBV29-1 and TRBJ1-4; D gene ambiguous. The V end lost 4 bases, the J end lost 7 bases, and 7 bases lay between the germline ends. Per germline, CDR1 SQVTM and CDR2 ANQGSEA. The CDR3 length is 11 residues. The CDR3 DNA sequence: TGCAGCGTTGTTTTGGGTGAAAAACTGTTTTTT. This codes for CSVVLGEKLFF.

This clonotype was counted many times. The chain couples TRBV5-1 to TRBJ2-1; a weak D match, TRBD2 (5 bases). CDR3 size: 15 residues. Germline CDR1 and CDR2: SGHRS and YFSETQ. V was trimmed by 0 bases and J by 9 bases, leaving 16 bases between them. Written as DNA, the CDR3 is TGCGCCAGCAGCTTGGAAGTCTGGGTCAGCGGTGAGCAGTTCTTC. Translated: CASSLEVWVSGEQFF.

This clonotype has a count of ten or more. The V gene is TRBV20-1, the J gene TRBJ2-1, with 11 bases that match TRBD1. Germline V gene lookup returns CDR1 DFQATT and CDR2 SNEGSKA (reference sequence). The trim removed 3 bases at V and 5 bases at J, leaving 0 bases unmatched. The CDR3 has 13 amino acids. CDR3 in amino acids: CSARDRGHNEQFF. The CDR3 DNA reads TGCAGTGCTAGGGACAGGGGGCACAATGAGCAGTTCTTC.

This clonotype was picked up many times. V is TRBV10-3 and J is TRBJ2-7; D might be TRBD1 (6 bases). V was pared by 5 bases and J by 6 bases, with 8 bases between. This CDR3 comprises 11 residues. From germline, CDR1 is ENHRY and CDR2 SYGVKD. For the CDR3, the DNA is TGTGCCATCAGTCAGGGGACCGAGCAGTACTTC. Amino acids: CAISQGTEQYF.

Comments on this clonotype: A much larger clone lies a single base off, so this may be a read error. The genes are TRBV28 and TRBJ2-4; D remains ambiguous. With 6 bases removed from V and 5 bases from J, the gap between germline ends came to 5 bases. CDR1 and CDR2 (germline): MDHEN, SYDVKM. The CDR3 runs to 11 residues. CDR3 coding DNA: TGTGCCAGCAGACATGAAAACATTCAGTACTTC. Translated: CASRHENIQYF.

This clonotype has ten or more counts. This chain joins TRBV14 and TRBJ2-2; 11 nucleotides align to TRBD1. CDR1 and CDR2 (germline): SGHDN, FVKESK. This CDR3 has 18 amino acids. The V gene end was trimmed by 0 bases and the J gene end by 4 bases; junction bases not matched to a gene: 7. The CDR3 loop is CASSQDWWTGGLTGELFF. The CDR3 coding sequence is TGTGCCAGCAGCCAAGATTGGTGGACAGGGGGCCTCACCGGGGAGCTGTTTTTT.

This clonotype was observed a handful of times. This sequence joins TRBV5-4 and TRBJ2-3; possible D gene TRBD2, 6 bases. The germline gives CDR1 SGHNT, CDR2 YYREEE (reference sequence). The CDR3 has 15 amino acids. The germline V and J ends were trimmed by 3 bases and 3 bases, with 14 bases remaining between them. The CDR3: CASSYSREVTDTQYF. CDR3 DNA: TGTGCCAGCAGCTACTCTAGGGAGGTTACAGATACGCAGTATTTT.

This clonotype has a count of ten or more. The rearrangement uses TRBV5-1 and TRBJ2-1; D assignment may be TRBD1 or TRBD2 (5 bases each). In germline, CDR1 is SGHRS, CDR2 YFSETQ. The V and J ends lost 4 bases and 10 bases respectively, with 9 bases between them. There are 11 residues in the CDR3. In DNA form, the CDR3 reads TGCGCCAGCAGCCCCGGGGCGGAGCAGTTCTTC. Translated, it gives CASSPGAEQFF.

This clonotype was found a few times. The chain uses TRBV5-1 and TRBJ2-5; perhaps TRBD2 as D (7 bases). CDR1 and CDR2 (germline): SGHRS, YFSETQ. CDR3 length: 15 amino acids. The ends were cut back, 4 bases at V and 5 bases at J, with 18 bases in the middle. Written as DNA, the CDR3 is TGCGCCAGCAGCATTGGAGGGGGGGCTGGGGAGACCCAGTACTTC. Translated: CASSIGGGAGETQYF. The full variable domain, its missing parts supplied by reference TRBV5-1 and TRBJ2-5, is KAGVTQTPRYLIKTRGQQVTLSCSPISGHRSVSWYQQTPGQGLQFLFEYFSETQRNKGNFPGRFSGRQFSNSRSEMNVSTLELGDSALYLCASSIGGGAGETQYFGPGTRLLVL.

This clonotype has at least ten counts. The chain carries TRBV7-9 and TRBJ2-5; 7 nucleotides line up with TRBD1. CDR1 is SEHNR, CDR2 FQNEAQ, per germline (reference sequence). The V segment lost 5 bases and the J segment 0 bases; nucleotides outside the gene matches: 6. This CDR3 contains 15 residues. CDR3 in amino acids: CASSNRQGYQETQYF. As DNA, the CDR3 is TGTGCCAGCAGCAACCGACAGGGATACCAAGAGACCCAGTACTTC.

This clonotype was recorded many times. V and J are TRBV2 and TRBJ2-5; D not resolved. Germline loops: CDR1 SNHLY, CDR2 FYNNEI. CDR3 length: 13 residues. V gave up 2 bases and J gave up 3 bases, with 7 bases separating them. The CDR3 DNA follows: TGTGCCAGCAGTGAATGGACGGAAGAGACCCAGTACTTC. Translated: CASSEWTEETQYF.

This clonotype has at least ten counts. This chain connects TRBV18 to TRBJ2-2; no firm D call. In germline, CDR1 is KGHSH, CDR2 LQKENI. The CDR3 consists of 15 residues. Trimming left V 0 bases short and J 8 bases short, with 13 bases between. The CDR3 loop reads CASSPPGGYSGELFF. CDR3 DNA sequence: TGTGCCAGCTCACCACCAGGCGGATATTCGGGGGAGCTGTTTTTT.